These T cell receptor beta chains were read from a single sample in a study of T-cell memory formation after mild COVID-19. TCRdb re-analysed the 5' RACE reads in MiXCR, keeping a single row per CDR3 protein. The table includes about 57,000 distinct CDR3 sequences, more than 10% detected once. What was sequenced was PBMCs or a T cell subset sorted from them (not recorded which). The receptors here all came from a man aged 18 to 30 who had mild COVID-19 (a few samples of this study predate the infection). Cell type and time point are not known. Both conserved end residues are trimmed from each CDR3.

V,CDR3
TRBV12-3/TRBV12-4,ASSQTGTNYGYT
TRBV4-3,ASSQGRRGSVNGYT
TRBV12-3/TRBV12-4,ASRPQGVPTEAF
TRBV2,ASSRPPSRNEQF
TRBV5-1,ASSLTGDTEAF
TRBV4-1,ASSQDTVLSRRENTGELF
TRBV20-1,SAPTQGNTGELF
TRBV12-3/TRBV12-4,ASSLARGLTEAF
TRBV19,ASSSAGTGLYEQY
TRBV20-1,SAPGRDLGTDTQY
TRBV9,ASSVAPQGPRDTQY
TRBV2,ASRSAGSYNEQF
TRBV20-1,SAGDRTDTQY
TRBV25-1,ASSEGNRGVYEQY
TRBV5-1,ASSQKLNEGETQY
TRBV7-9,ASSPGGQPKH
TRBV4-1,ASSPGTGDEKLF
TRBV6-2/TRBV6-3,ASSPWTSGGSTDTQY
TRBV2,ASNLQGNSGANVLT
TRBV10-1,ASSEGGTGELF
TRBV18,ASSPPNVLNTEAF
TRBV4-1,ASGGSGADLNNEQF
TRBV4-3,ASSQDLAGGRGTEAF
TRBV7-8,ASSQGPNKGQPQH
TRBV2,ASKESSGPYEQY
TRBV7-9,ASSLSGQGWGQPQH
TRBV5-6,ASSPGSPYEQY
TRBV12-3/TRBV12-4,ASRQEEVGTASTDTQY
TRBV20-1,SAPPVAGVGDTQY
TRBV10-3,AISGDRVDEQF
TRBV4-3,ASSQESVPGSYEQY
TRBV20-1,SGPDWNNEQF
TRBV4-3,ASSRKTGGTSYGYT
TRBV30,AWSGQGDRPQH
TRBV6-5,ASSYSWGNTEAF
TRBV27,ASSSRFPYEQY